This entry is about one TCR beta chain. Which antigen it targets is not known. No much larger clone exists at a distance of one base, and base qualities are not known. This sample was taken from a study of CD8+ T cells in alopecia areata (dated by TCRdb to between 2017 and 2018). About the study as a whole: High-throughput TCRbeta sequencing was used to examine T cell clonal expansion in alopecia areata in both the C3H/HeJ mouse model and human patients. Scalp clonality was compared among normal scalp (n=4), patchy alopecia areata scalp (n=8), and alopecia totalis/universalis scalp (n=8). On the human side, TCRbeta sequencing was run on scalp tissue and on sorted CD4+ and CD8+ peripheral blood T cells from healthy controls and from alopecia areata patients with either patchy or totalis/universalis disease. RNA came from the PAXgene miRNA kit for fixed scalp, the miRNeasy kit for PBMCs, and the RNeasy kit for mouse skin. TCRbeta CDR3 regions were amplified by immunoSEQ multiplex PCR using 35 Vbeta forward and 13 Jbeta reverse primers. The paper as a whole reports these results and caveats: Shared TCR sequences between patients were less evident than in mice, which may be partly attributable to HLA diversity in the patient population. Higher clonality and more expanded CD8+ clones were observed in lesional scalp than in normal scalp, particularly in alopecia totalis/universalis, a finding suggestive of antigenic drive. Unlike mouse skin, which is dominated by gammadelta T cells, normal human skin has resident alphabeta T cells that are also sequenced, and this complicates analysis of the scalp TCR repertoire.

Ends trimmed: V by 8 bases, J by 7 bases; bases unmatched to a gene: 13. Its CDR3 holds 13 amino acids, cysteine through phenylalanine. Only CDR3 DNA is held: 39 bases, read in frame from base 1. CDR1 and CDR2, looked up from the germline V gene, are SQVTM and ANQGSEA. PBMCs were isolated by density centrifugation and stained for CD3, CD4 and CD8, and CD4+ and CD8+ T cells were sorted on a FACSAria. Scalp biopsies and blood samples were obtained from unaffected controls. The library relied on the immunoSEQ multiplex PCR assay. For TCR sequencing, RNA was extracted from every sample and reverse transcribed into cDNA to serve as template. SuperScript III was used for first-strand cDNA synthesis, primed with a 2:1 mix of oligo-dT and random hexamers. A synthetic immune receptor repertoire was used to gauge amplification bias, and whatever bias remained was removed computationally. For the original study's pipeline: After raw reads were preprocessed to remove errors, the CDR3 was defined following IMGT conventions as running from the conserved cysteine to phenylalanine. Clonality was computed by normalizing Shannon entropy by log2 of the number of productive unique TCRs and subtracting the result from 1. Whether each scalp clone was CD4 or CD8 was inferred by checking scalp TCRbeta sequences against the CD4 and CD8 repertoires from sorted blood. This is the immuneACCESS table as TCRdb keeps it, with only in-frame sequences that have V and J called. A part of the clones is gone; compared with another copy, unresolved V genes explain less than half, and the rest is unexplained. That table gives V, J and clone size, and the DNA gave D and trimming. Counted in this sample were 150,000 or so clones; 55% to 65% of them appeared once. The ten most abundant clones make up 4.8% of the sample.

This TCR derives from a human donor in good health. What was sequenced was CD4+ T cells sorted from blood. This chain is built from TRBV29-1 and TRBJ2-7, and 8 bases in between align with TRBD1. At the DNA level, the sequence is TGCAGCATCAGGACAGGGAAGCCGAGTGAGCAGTACTTC. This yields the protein CSIRTGKPSEQYF.